The clone carrying this T cell receptor beta chain appeared once. Antigen specificity is unknown. This entry is derived from a study of a mutant IDH1 vaccine in newly diagnosed glioma. On the study more broadly: The earlier regimen, radiotherapy, temozolomide, or both, was most often both.

V lost 0 bases to trimming and J lost 4 bases; unmatched junction nucleotides: 4. CDR1 MNHEY and CDR2 SVGAGI come from the germline V gene. CDR3 length: 16 residues. Time point noted: week 35, safety follow-up. Doses comprised 300 ug of mutant IDH1 20-mer peptide each, plus topical imiquimod. Profiled with immunoSEQ multiplex PCR; TCRdb holds only in-frame clones, not every one. The sample records under 40,000 clones, more than 75% being singletons. The sequence came from a man aged 30-40 years with glioma. The rearrangement joins TRBV6-5 to TRBJ2-3; TRBD2 matches 10 bases. This sample comprised PBMCs, obtained from a glioma patient whose treatment included an IDH1 peptide vaccine. CDR3 region: CASSYSTSGNADTQYF. CDR3 DNA sequence: TGTGCCAGCAGTTACTCAACTAGCGGGAACGCAGATACGCAGTATTTT.